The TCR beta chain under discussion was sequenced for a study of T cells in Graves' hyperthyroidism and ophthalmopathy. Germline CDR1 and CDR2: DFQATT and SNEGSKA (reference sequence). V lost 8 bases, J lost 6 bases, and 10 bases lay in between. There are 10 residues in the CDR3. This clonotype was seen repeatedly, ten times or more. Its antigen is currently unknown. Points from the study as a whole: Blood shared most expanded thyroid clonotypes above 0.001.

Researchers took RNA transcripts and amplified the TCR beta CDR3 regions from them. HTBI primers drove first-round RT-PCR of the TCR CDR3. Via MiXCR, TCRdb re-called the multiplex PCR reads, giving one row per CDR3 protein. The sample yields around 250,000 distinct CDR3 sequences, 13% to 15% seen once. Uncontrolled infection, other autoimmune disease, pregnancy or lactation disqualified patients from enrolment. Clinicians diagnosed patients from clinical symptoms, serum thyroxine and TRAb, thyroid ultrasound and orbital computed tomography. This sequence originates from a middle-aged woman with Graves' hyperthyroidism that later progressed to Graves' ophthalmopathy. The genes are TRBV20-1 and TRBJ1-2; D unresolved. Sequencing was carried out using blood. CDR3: CSSSRDGYTF. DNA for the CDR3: TGCAGTTCGTCGAGGGATGGCTACACCTTC.